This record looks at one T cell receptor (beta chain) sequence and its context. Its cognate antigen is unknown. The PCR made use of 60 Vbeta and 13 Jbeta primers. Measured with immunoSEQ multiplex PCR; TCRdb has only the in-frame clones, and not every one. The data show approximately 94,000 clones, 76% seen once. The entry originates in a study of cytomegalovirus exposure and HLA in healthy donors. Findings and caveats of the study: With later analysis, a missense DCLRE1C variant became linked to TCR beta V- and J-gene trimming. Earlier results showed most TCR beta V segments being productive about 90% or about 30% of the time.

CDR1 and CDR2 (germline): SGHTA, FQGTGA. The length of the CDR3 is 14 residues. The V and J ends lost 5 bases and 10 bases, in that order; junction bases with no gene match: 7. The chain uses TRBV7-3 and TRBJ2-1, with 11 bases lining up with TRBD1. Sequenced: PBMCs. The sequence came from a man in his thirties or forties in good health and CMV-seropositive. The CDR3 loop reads CASSLGTGGKEQFF. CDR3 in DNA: TGTGCCAGCAGCCTCGGGACAGGGGGGAAGGAGCAGTTCTTC. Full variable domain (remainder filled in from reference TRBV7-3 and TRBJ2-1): GAGVSQTPSNKVTEKGKYVELRCDPISGHTALYWYRQSLGQGPEFLIYFQGTGAADDSGLPNDRFFAVRPEGSVSTLKIQRTERGDSAVYLCASSLGTGGKEQFFGPGTRLTVL.